This TCR beta chain was sequenced in a study of cytomegalovirus exposure and HLA in healthy donors. The PCR ran on 60 Vbeta and 13 Jbeta primers. The protocol was immunoSEQ multiplex PCR, while the TCRdb copy is restricted to in-frame clones and leaves out a portion. Of approximately 140,000 clones listed, just over 75% are singletons. The CDR3 loop spans 14 amino acids. Germline loops: CDR1 LNHDA, CDR2 SQIVND (reference sequence). V lost 8 bases, J lost 5 bases, and 16 bases lay in between. Source material: PBMCs. The TCR sequence derives from a woman in her 50s in good health and CMV-seronegative. This sequence joins TRBV19 and TRBJ1-5, with D tentatively TRBD1 (5 bases). The CDR3 is CASLGGEIDQPQHF. The CDR3 DNA reads TGTGCCAGTCTCGGGGGTGAGATTGATCAGCCCCAGCATTTT.